This is a list of T cell receptor beta chains from one sample in a study of CD8+ T cells in alopecia areata. The assay was immunoSEQ multiplex PCR, and TCRdb's table has in-frame clones only and misses some. The table lists 200,000 or so clones, about 53% of them singletons. Sequenced material: CD4+ T cells sorted from blood, taken at week 0. The source is a human donor with alopecia areata. Both conserved end residues are part of each CDR3. D genes are given only for firm matches. Rows may omit the clone size; those that give it use once, few, many or a size class.

D gene	V gene	clone size	J gene	CDR3 DNA	CDR3 protein
TRBD1	TRBV15	-	TRBJ2-7	TGTGCCACCAGCAGAGATTGGGGACAGGCGACCTACGAGCAGTACTTC	CATSRDWGQATYEQYF
-	TRBV29-1	-	TRBJ2-1	TGCAGCGTTGGTCAGGGAGCCTCCTACAATGAGCAGTTCTTC	CSVGQGASYNEQFF
-	TRBV20-1	-	TRBJ2-7	TGCAGTGCTGTAGGGGCCGGGCAGTACTTC	CSAVGAGQYF
-	TRBV19	few	TRBJ1-3	TGTGCCAGTAGTCAGCCAGGGGCGGGAAACACCATATATTTT	CASSQPGAGNTIYF
TRBD1	TRBV7-2	few	TRBJ2-5	TGTGCCAGCAGCATGGACAGGCGCCAAGAGACCCAGTACTTC	CASSMDRRQETQYF
-	TRBV9	-	TRBJ2-3	TGTGCCAGCAGCGTAGTAGGTATTCCAGATACGCAGTATTTT	CASSVVGIPDTQYF
TRBD1	TRBV9	few	TRBJ2-3	TGTGCCAGCAGCGTAGTACAGGGGCAGTCAGATACGCAGTATTTT	CASSVVQGQSDTQYF
TRBD1	TRBV9	-	TRBJ1-6	TGTGCCAGCAGCGCCACCCCTAGACAGGGGGCCAATTCACCCCTCCACTTT	CASSATPRQGANSPLHF
-	TRBV29-1	-	TRBJ2-7	TGCAGCGCCGACAACTCCTACGAGCAGTACTTC	CSADNSYEQYF
-	TRBV15	-	TRBJ2-2	TGTGCCACCAGCAGTGCCACCGCGAACACCGGGGAGCTGTTTTTT	CATSSATANTGELFF
-	TRBV25-1	-	TRBJ2-6	TGTGCCAGCAGCCCCAATGGGTGGACAGCTGGGGCCAACGTCCTGACTTTC	CASSPNGWTAGANVLTF
-	TRBV19	-	TRBJ1-5	TGTGCCGGCGGGCAGCCCCAGCATTTT	CAGGQPQHF
-	TRBV9	-	TRBJ2-1	TGTGCCAGCAGCGTAGTGGCGGGCCCTAACAATGAGCAGTTCTTC	CASSVVAGPNNEQFF
TRBD1	TRBV6-1	-	TRBJ1-1	TGTGCCAGCAGTGGAACCGGGACAGGGAGCACTGAAGCTTTCTTT	CASSGTGTGSTEAFF
TRBD1	TRBV30	-	TRBJ1-1	TGTGCCTGGAGAGGGACAGGAAAGAACACTGAAGCTTTCTTT	CAWRGTGKNTEAFF
-	TRBV6-5	-	TRBJ2-7	TGTGCCAGCAGTTACTCGCTGGGGTCCTCCTACGAGCAGTACTTC	CASSYSLGSSYEQYF
-	TRBV6-1	-	TRBJ2-1	TGTGCCAGCGAGAGCTCCTACAATGAGCAGTTCTTC	CASESSYNEQFF